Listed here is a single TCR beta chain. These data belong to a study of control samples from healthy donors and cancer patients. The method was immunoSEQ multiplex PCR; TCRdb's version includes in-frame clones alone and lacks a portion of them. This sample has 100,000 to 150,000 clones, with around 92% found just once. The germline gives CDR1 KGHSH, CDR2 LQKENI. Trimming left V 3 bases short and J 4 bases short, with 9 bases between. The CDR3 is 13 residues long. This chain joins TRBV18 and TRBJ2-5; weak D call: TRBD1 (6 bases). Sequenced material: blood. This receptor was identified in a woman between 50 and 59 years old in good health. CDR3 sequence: CASSPLGGETQYF. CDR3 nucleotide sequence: TGTGCCAGCTCACCCCTAGGGGGAGAGACCCAGTACTTC.